These T cell receptor beta chains were read from a single sample in a study of control samples from healthy donors and cancer patients. Here immunoSEQ multiplex PCR was the method, and the copy in TCRdb shows in-frame clones only, minus some. The profile shows about 170,000 clones, around 90% of them singletons. Sequenced sample: blood. The receptor set was obtained from a woman in her twenties or thirties in good health. Both conserved end residues are part of each CDR3. Fields, in order: V gene, clone size, J gene, D gene, CDR3 DNA, CDR3 protein. The D gene is left open where the match is weak. Some rows have no size entry. The others give once, few or many, or a class for an expanded clone.

v_call: TRBV3-1/TRBV3-2
clone_size: NA
j_call: TRBJ1-3
d_call: NA
cdr3_nt: TGTGCCAGCAGCCAAGTGGCTGACGGAAACACCATATATTTT
cdr3_aa: CASSQVADGNTIYF

v_call: TRBV3-1/TRBV3-2
clone_size: NA
j_call: TRBJ1-5
d_call: NA
cdr3_nt: TGTGCCAGTTCCCAACGTTTGGACAATCAGCCCCAGCATTTT
cdr3_aa: CASSQRLDNQPQHF

v_call: TRBV27
clone_size: NA
j_call: TRBJ1-5
d_call: NA
cdr3_nt: TGTGCCAGCAGTTTTGACGGGGGCAATCAGCCCCAGCATTTT
cdr3_aa: CASSFDGGNQPQHF

v_call: TRBV25-1
clone_size: once
j_call: TRBJ1-1
d_call: NA
cdr3_nt: TGTGCCAGCAGCGGGGTCGATCTGGGGAACACTGAAGCTTTCTTT
cdr3_aa: CASSGVDLGNTEAFF

v_call: TRBV12-3/TRBV12-4
clone_size: NA
j_call: TRBJ1-2
d_call: TRBD1
cdr3_nt: TGTGCCAGCAGTCACAGGGGATACGGCTACACCTTC
cdr3_aa: CASSHRGYGYTF

v_call: TRBV5-1
clone_size: NA
j_call: TRBJ1-1
d_call: NA
cdr3_nt: TGCGCCAGCAGCTTCGGACAGAACACTGAAGCTTTCTTT
cdr3_aa: CASSFGQNTEAFF

v_call: TRBV5-1
clone_size: NA
j_call: TRBJ2-1
d_call: TRBD1
cdr3_nt: TGCGCCAGCAGCTCTGAGGGGGCAAATGAGCAGTTCTTC
cdr3_aa: CASSSEGANEQFF

v_call: TRBV2
clone_size: NA
j_call: TRBJ1-1
d_call: NA
cdr3_nt: TGTGCCAGCGCGGTGGTTTTTCGTGTCACTGAAGCTTTCTTT
cdr3_aa: CASAVVFRVTEAFF

v_call: TRBV30
clone_size: NA
j_call: TRBJ1-1
d_call: NA
cdr3_nt: TGTGCCTGGAGGTACGGGGGGGCGAACACTGAAGCTTTCTTT
cdr3_aa: CAWRYGGANTEAFF

v_call: TRBV28
clone_size: NA
j_call: TRBJ2-3
d_call: NA
cdr3_nt: TGTGCCAGCATACCGGGAGGCACAGATACGCAGTATTTT
cdr3_aa: CASIPGGTDTQYF

v_call: TRBV7-9
clone_size: NA
j_call: TRBJ1-1
d_call: NA
cdr3_nt: TGTGCCAGCAGCCAGTACGGGGAAGCTTTCTTT
cdr3_aa: CASSQYGEAFF

v_call: TRBV28
clone_size: NA
j_call: TRBJ2-1
d_call: TRBD2
cdr3_nt: TGTGCCAGCAGTTTACCGACTAGCGGAAAAGACAATGAGCAGTTCTTC
cdr3_aa: CASSLPTSGKDNEQFF

v_call: TRBV2
clone_size: NA
j_call: TRBJ1-5
d_call: NA
cdr3_nt: TGTGCCAGCCATTACCCGAATCAGCCCCAGCATTTT
cdr3_aa: CASHYPNQPQHF

v_call: TRBV2
clone_size: NA
j_call: TRBJ2-3
d_call: TRBD2
cdr3_nt: TGTGCCAGCAACCAGATTAGGCCCGGGACTAGCGGGAGGACGCAGTATTTT
cdr3_aa: CASNQIRPGTSGRTQYF

v_call: TRBV6-6
clone_size: NA
j_call: TRBJ2-2
d_call: TRBD2
cdr3_nt: TGTGCCGAGCGGGAGTGGAACACCGGGGAGCTGTTTTTT
cdr3_aa: CAEREWNTGELFF

v_call: TRBV3-1/TRBV3-2
clone_size: NA
j_call: TRBJ1-3
d_call: TRBD1
cdr3_nt: TGTGCCAGCAGCCAAGATCTGGGACAGCAGTCTGGAAACACCATATATTTT
cdr3_aa: CASSQDLGQQSGNTIYF

v_call: TRBV25-1
clone_size: NA
j_call: TRBJ2-1
d_call: NA
cdr3_nt: TGTGCCAGCACGACGGGAAACTACAATGAGCAGTTCTTC
cdr3_aa: CASTTGNYNEQFF

v_call: TRBV15
clone_size: NA
j_call: TRBJ2-3
d_call: NA
cdr3_nt: TGTGCCACCAGCAGAGCCAGCGGGAGCACAGATACGCAGTATTTT
cdr3_aa: CATSRASGSTDTQYF

v_call: TRBV2
clone_size: NA
j_call: TRBJ2-3
d_call: TRBD2
cdr3_nt: TGTGCCAGCAGTGACGGGACGGAGCGGGAAGGAGATACGCAGTATTTT
cdr3_aa: CASSDGTEREGDTQYF

v_call: TRBV27
clone_size: NA
j_call: TRBJ2-1
d_call: NA
cdr3_nt: TGTGCCAGCAGTTTATCGACCTCTAGTTCTGAGCAGTTCTTC
cdr3_aa: CASSLSTSSSEQFF

v_call: TRBV7-9
clone_size: once
j_call: TRBJ1-6
d_call: NA
cdr3_nt: TGTGCCAGCAGACCAACCGACCCGGAGAATTCACCCCTCCACTTT
cdr3_aa: CASRPTDPENSPLHF

v_call: TRBV6-5
clone_size: few
j_call: TRBJ1-5
d_call: TRBD1
cdr3_nt: TGTGCAGGCCGACAGGGTGTCAATCAGCCCCAGCATTTT
cdr3_aa: CAGRQGVNQPQHF

v_call: TRBV5-6
clone_size: NA
j_call: TRBJ2-6
d_call: TRBD1
cdr3_nt: TGTGCCAGCAGCTTGATAGGGGGCCGGCCCTTATCTGGGGCCAACGTCCTGACTTTC
cdr3_aa: CASSLIGGRPLSGANVLTF

v_call: TRBV7-2
clone_size: once
j_call: TRBJ2-7
d_call: NA
cdr3_nt: TGTGCCAGCAGCTTAGCGGGAGAGAGCTCCTACGAGCAGTACTTC
cdr3_aa: CASSLAGESSYEQYF

v_call: TRBV18
clone_size: few
j_call: TRBJ1-1
d_call: NA
cdr3_nt: TGTGCCAGCTCACAGGCAGGGTTATTACTTGTGAACACTGAAGCTTTCTTT
cdr3_aa: CASSQAGLLLVNTEAFF

v_call: TRBV2
clone_size: NA
j_call: TRBJ1-3
d_call: NA
cdr3_nt: TGTGCCAGCAGCGAGGACAGCAGAAACACCATATATTTT
cdr3_aa: CASSEDSRNTIYF

v_call: TRBV7-2
clone_size: NA
j_call: TRBJ2-3
d_call: NA
cdr3_nt: TGTGCCAGCAGCTTAGGTCTTAGCCCAGATACGCAGTATTTT
cdr3_aa: CASSLGLSPDTQYF

v_call: TRBV7-2
clone_size: few
j_call: TRBJ2-1
d_call: NA
cdr3_nt: TGTGCCAGCAGCTTAGTCCGGCTATATGAGCAGTTCTTC
cdr3_aa: CASSLVRLYEQFF

v_call: TRBV5-1
clone_size: few
j_call: TRBJ2-3
d_call: NA
cdr3_nt: TGCGCCAGCAGCTTGGTAGGGTATAGCACAGATACGCAGTATTTT
cdr3_aa: CASSLVGYSTDTQYF

v_call: TRBV11-2
clone_size: NA
j_call: TRBJ1-5
d_call: NA
cdr3_nt: TGTGCCAGCAGCTTAGTGCCCAAGAATCAGCCCCAGCATTTT
cdr3_aa: CASSLVPKNQPQHF

v_call: TRBV29-1
clone_size: NA
j_call: TRBJ2-1
d_call: TRBD1
cdr3_nt: TGCAGCGCCGGGGGGACAGGGGGCTTCCGGTTCTTC
cdr3_aa: CSAGGTGGFRFF

v_call: TRBV15
clone_size: NA
j_call: TRBJ1-1
d_call: NA
cdr3_nt: TGTGCCACCAGCAGAGCCGGACAGCTGAACACTGAAGCTTTCTTT
cdr3_aa: CATSRAGQLNTEAFF

v_call: TRBV7-8
clone_size: NA
j_call: TRBJ2-5
d_call: NA
cdr3_nt: TGTGCCAGCAGCCACGCCGGGACGAACCTAATGGCCCAGTACTTC
cdr3_aa: CASSHAGTNLMAQYF

v_call: TRBV3-1/TRBV3-2
clone_size: once
j_call: TRBJ1-6
d_call: NA
cdr3_nt: TGTGCCAGCAGCCAAGATGTGGGCAGGGGAGGTTCACCCCTCCACTTT
cdr3_aa: CASSQDVGRGGSPLHF

v_call: TRBV3-1/TRBV3-2
clone_size: NA
j_call: TRBJ2-1
d_call: NA
cdr3_nt: TGTGCCAGCAGCCAAGATCCGTTCGGCTGGAGCTCCTACAATGAGCAGTTCTTC
cdr3_aa: CASSQDPFGWSSYNEQFF

v_call: TRBV6-5
clone_size: NA
j_call: TRBJ2-2
d_call: NA
cdr3_nt: TGTGCCAGCAGATCCGGGACATTGAACACCGGGGAGCTGTTTTTT
cdr3_aa: CASRSGTLNTGELFF

v_call: TRBV2
clone_size: NA
j_call: TRBJ2-6
d_call: NA
cdr3_nt: TGTGCCAGCAGACAGGTCTCTGGGGCCAACGTCCTGACTTTC
cdr3_aa: CASRQVSGANVLTF

v_call: TRBV7-2
clone_size: NA
j_call: TRBJ2-5
d_call: NA
cdr3_nt: TGTGCCAGCAGCTTAGACGGGCCAGAGACCCAGTACTTC
cdr3_aa: CASSLDGPETQYF

v_call: TRBV6-2/TRBV6-3
clone_size: NA
j_call: TRBJ2-7
d_call: NA
cdr3_nt: TGTGCCAGCAGTTCATCTTCGCCCCGTTATCACGAGCAGTACTTC
cdr3_aa: CASSSSSPRYHEQYF

v_call: TRBV9
clone_size: NA
j_call: TRBJ1-1
d_call: TRBD1
cdr3_nt: TGTGCCACCTCGACAGGGTCAACTGAAGCTTTCTTT
cdr3_aa: CATSTGSTEAFF

v_call: TRBV5-1
clone_size: few
j_call: TRBJ1-5
d_call: NA
cdr3_nt: TGCGCCAGCAGCTTGAGTAGCAATCAGCCCCAGCATTTT
cdr3_aa: CASSLSSNQPQHF

v_call: TRBV2
clone_size: NA
j_call: TRBJ1-6
d_call: TRBD1
cdr3_nt: TGTGCCAGCAGGTCACCAGGGGGTTATAATTCACCCCTCCACTTT
cdr3_aa: CASRSPGGYNSPLHF

v_call: TRBV19
clone_size: NA
j_call: TRBJ1-5
d_call: NA
cdr3_nt: TGTGCCAGCCTCGACGATGAGGGCAATCAGCCCCAGCATTTT
cdr3_aa: CASLDDEGNQPQHF

v_call: TRBV28
clone_size: NA
j_call: TRBJ2-3
d_call: NA
cdr3_nt: TGTGCCACTCAAAAATGGACCCTACCGCAGTATTTT
cdr3_aa: CATQKWTLPQYF

v_call: TRBV19
clone_size: few
j_call: TRBJ1-3
d_call: NA
cdr3_nt: TGTGCCAGTAATAAAGGGACTGGAAACACCATATATTTT
cdr3_aa: CASNKGTGNTIYF

v_call: TRBV6-2/TRBV6-3
clone_size: NA
j_call: TRBJ1-5
d_call: NA
cdr3_nt: TGTGCCAGCAGTTACAGTGTTGGCACCTACAATCAGCCCCAGCATTTT
cdr3_aa: CASSYSVGTYNQPQHF

v_call: TRBV9
clone_size: NA
j_call: TRBJ2-1
d_call: TRBD2
cdr3_nt: TGTGCCAGCAGCACCCGGTGGGGGACTCCCGCGGGAGAGGAGCAGTTCTTC
cdr3_aa: CASSTRWGTPAGEEQFF

v_call: TRBV19
clone_size: NA
j_call: TRBJ2-7
d_call: TRBD1
cdr3_nt: TGTGCCAGTAGTTCTCGGACAGGTCAGCAGTACTTC
cdr3_aa: CASSSRTGQQYF

v_call: TRBV4-1
clone_size: NA
j_call: TRBJ1-3
d_call: NA
cdr3_nt: TGCGCCAGCAGCCAGGGGGCGAGCGGAAACACCATATATTTT
cdr3_aa: CASSQGASGNTIYF

v_call: TRBV28
clone_size: NA
j_call: TRBJ2-1
d_call: TRBD1
cdr3_nt: TGTGCCAGCAGTTTGGTAGGGACAGTCACCTACAATGAGCAGTTCTTC
cdr3_aa: CASSLVGTVTYNEQFF

v_call: TRBV2
clone_size: NA
j_call: TRBJ2-1
d_call: TRBD2
cdr3_nt: TGTGCCAGCATCCCTCCGGGAGGGGGGCAGTTCTTC
cdr3_aa: CASIPPGGGQFF

v_call: TRBV7-9
clone_size: NA
j_call: TRBJ1-5
d_call: NA
cdr3_nt: TGTGCCAGCAGCTTTGCAACTGGTAGGGGCCGACAGCCCCAGCATTTT
cdr3_aa: CASSFATGRGRQPQHF

v_call: TRBV19
clone_size: NA
j_call: TRBJ2-1
d_call: NA
cdr3_nt: TGTGCCAGTAGTATAGATCAACGGGGTGTAAGCTCCTACAATGAGCAGTTCTTC
cdr3_aa: CASSIDQRGVSSYNEQFF

v_call: TRBV12-3/TRBV12-4
clone_size: once
j_call: TRBJ2-1
d_call: NA
cdr3_nt: TGTGCCAGCAATAACTACAATGAGCAGTTCTTC
cdr3_aa: CASNNYNEQFF

v_call: TRBV4-2
clone_size: NA
j_call: TRBJ2-7
d_call: TRBD2
cdr3_nt: TGTGCCAGCAGCCAAGATGGGGGACTAGCGGGAGTAGGCGAGCAGTACTTC
cdr3_aa: CASSQDGGLAGVGEQYF

v_call: TRBV21-1
clone_size: NA
j_call: TRBJ2-1
d_call: NA
cdr3_nt: TGTGCCAGCAGCATACGATGGATTACCTACAATGAGCAGTTCTTC
cdr3_aa: CASSIRWITYNEQFF

v_call: TRBV19
clone_size: once
j_call: TRBJ2-1
d_call: TRBD1
cdr3_nt: TGTGCCAGTAGTATAGATCCGTCCCGCCCGACAGGGAGAAACTACAATGAGCAGTTCTTC
cdr3_aa: CASSIDPSRPTGRNYNEQFF